The rows below give T cell receptor beta chains drawn from one sample of a study of beta chain features in type 1 diabetes. Sequencing used immunoSEQ multiplex PCR; TCRdb keeps in-frame clones, though not all of them. The data contain 150,000 to 170,000 clones, around 8% of them singletons. The sequenced material came from central memory CD4+ T cells from blood. Receptors were obtained from a man younger than 30 in good health. Both conserved end residues are part of each CDR3. Some rows have no size entry. The others give once, few or many, or a class for an expanded clone.

J gene	V gene	clone size	CDR3 protein
TRBJ2-1	TRBV5-4	.	CASSLESLEGEQFF
TRBJ2-1	TRBV4-1	few	CASSQVGRRSSYNEQFF
TRBJ2-1	TRBV28	many	CASSWDRVSYNEQFF
TRBJ2-1	TRBV28	many	CASRMGQGRSKQFF
TRBJ2-7	TRBV29-1	.	CSVRDSYYEQYF
TRBJ2-7	TRBV10-3	few	CAISPDGGYSYEQYF
TRBJ1-1	TRBV5-1	.	CASSPRTGITNTEAFF
TRBJ2-4	TRBV30	.	CAWSVDRGNGIQYF
TRBJ2-1	TRBV28	.	CASSSPGSSYNEQFF
TRBJ2-1	TRBV2	few	CASRRSGQVNNEQFF
TRBJ2-2	TRBV7-3	.	CASSLDTGQGATGELFF
TRBJ2-1	TRBV30	many	CAWSPRGGRIF
TRBJ1-4	TRBV4-2	few	CASSLGQGREKLFF
TRBJ2-6	TRBV7-8	few	CASSFGHYGANVLTF
TRBJ1-4	TRBV30	few	CAWSVLAGWNEKLFF
TRBJ2-6	TRBV7-2	many	CASSPDRGAGANVLTF
TRBJ2-7	TRBV7-9	.	CASSLARQGTPYEQYF
TRBJ2-1	TRBV4-3	.	CASSQEAGGNNEQFF
TRBJ2-3	TRBV7-2	.	CASRLTDTQYF
TRBJ1-6	TRBV30	many	CAWSVGKTGTLHSPLHF
TRBJ2-1	TRBV6-6	few	CASSRGRGRNEQFF
TRBJ2-7	TRBV28	few	CASSQPQGAQYF
TRBJ2-5	TRBV6-5	few	CASSYGRLLGKETQYF
TRBJ1-2	TRBV4-3	few	CASSQEVGEGVYGYTF
TRBJ1-2	TRBV2	few	CASSEQGQGYYGYTF
TRBJ2-7	TRBV28	once	CASTPRGGNEQYF
TRBJ1-1	TRBV28	.	CASSLRSQGSGEAFF